The T cell receptor (beta chain) described here comes from a study of blood T cell repertoires in COVID-19. Method: immunoSEQ multiplex PCR; TCRdb's copy keeps in-frame clones and lacks some. The sample holds roughly 45,000 clones; 90% are singletons and the top ten take around 20%. Germline-derived CDR1 and CDR2 are SGHTA and FQGNSA. The CDR3 covers 16 residues. The ends lost 1 base at V and 3 bases at J; junction bases unmatched: 5. The chain has TRBV7-2 and TRBJ2-2; 7 nucleotides align to TRBD2. This clonotype originated in a man aged 65 to 85 with active COVID-19. Sequencing input: peripheral blood. CDR3 sequence: CASSLGRGGYTGELFF. Written as DNA, the CDR3 is TGTGCCAGCAGCTTAGGCCGGGGAGGGTACACCGGGGAGCTGTTTTTT. The variable domain in full, completed from reference TRBV7-2 and TRBJ2-2, reads GAGVSQSPSNKVTEKGKDVELRCDPISGHTALYWYRQSLGQGLEFLIYFQGNSAPDKSGLPSDRFSAERTGGSVSTLTIQRTQQEDSAVYLCASSLGRGGYTGELFFGEGSRLTVL.